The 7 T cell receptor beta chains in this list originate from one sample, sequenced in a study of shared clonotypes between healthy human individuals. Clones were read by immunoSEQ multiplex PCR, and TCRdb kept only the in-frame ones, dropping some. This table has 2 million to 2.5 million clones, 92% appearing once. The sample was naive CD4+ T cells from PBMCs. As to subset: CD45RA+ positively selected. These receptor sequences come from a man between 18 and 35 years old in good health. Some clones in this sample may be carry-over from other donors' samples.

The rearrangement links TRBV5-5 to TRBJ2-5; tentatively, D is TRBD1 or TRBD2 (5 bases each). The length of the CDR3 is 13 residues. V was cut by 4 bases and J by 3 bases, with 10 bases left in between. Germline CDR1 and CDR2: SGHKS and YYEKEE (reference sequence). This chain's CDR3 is CASSTGTKETQYF. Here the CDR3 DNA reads TGTGCCAGCAGCACCGGGACGAAAGAGACCCAGTACTTC.

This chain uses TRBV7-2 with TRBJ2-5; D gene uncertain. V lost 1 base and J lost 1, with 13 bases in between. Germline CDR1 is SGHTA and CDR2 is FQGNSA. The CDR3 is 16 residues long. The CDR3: CASSLGDLPFQETQYF. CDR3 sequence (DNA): TGTGCCAGCAGCTTAGGTGACCTGCCCTTCCAAGAGACCCAGTACTTC.

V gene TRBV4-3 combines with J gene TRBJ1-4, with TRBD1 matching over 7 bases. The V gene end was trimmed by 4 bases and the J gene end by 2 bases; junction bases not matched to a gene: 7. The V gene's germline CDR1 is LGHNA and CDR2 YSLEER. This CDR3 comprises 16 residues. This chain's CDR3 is CASSPNRGATNEKLFF. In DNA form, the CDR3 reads TGCGCCAGCAGCCCAAACAGGGGCGCGACTAATGAAAAACTGTTTTTT.

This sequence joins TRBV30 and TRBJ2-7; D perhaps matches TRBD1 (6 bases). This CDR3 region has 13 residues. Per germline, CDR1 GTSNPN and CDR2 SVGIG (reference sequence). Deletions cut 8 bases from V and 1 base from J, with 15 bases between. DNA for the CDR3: TGTGCCGGTAGCAGGGGACCTTCCTACGAGCAGTACTTC. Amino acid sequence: CAGSRGPSYEQYF.

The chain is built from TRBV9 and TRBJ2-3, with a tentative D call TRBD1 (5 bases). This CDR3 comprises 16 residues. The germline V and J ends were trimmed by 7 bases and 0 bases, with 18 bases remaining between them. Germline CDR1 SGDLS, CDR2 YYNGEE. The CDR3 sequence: CASGASSLPSTDTQYF. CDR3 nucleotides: TGTGCCAGCGGGGCCAGTTCCCTCCCTAGCACAGATACGCAGTATTTT.

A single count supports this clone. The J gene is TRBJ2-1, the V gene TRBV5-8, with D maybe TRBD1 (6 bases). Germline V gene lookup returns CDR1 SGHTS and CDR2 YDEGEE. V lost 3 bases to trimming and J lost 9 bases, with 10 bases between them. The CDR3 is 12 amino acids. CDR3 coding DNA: TGTGCCAGCAGCTCAACAGGGACTGAGCAGTTCTTC. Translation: CASSSTGTEQFF.

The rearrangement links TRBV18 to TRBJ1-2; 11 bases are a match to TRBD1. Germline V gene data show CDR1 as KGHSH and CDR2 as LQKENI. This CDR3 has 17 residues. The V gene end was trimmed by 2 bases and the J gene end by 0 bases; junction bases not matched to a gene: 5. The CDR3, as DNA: TGTGCCAGCTCACCAGGACCGGGACAGGGGGCTAACTATGGCTACACCTTC. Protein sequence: CASSPGPGQGANYGYTF.